The T cell receptor beta chain under discussion was sequenced for a study of blood T cells in healthy people across ages. Germline CDR1 and CDR2: LGHNA and YSLEER. The CDR3 has 15 residues. V shed 0 bases and J shed 4 bases, with 12 bases lying between them. The authors ran a second PCR of 7 to 11 cycles using a sample-barcoded 5' primer and a J-beta primer mix. TCRdb re-analysed the 5' RACE reads in MiXCR, keeping a single row per CDR3 protein. The data contain approximately 810,000 distinct CDR3 sequences, 35% to 40% of them singletons. This chain joins TRBV4-3 and TRBJ2-5; D gene ambiguous. This TCR was sampled from a man in his late teens or twenties in good health. Sample: blood. The CDR3 region is CASSQDLDRRETQYF. CDR3 sequence (DNA): TGCGCCAGCAGCCAAGATTTGGACCGGAGAGAGACCCAGTACTTC.